One sample yielded the 4 T cell receptor beta chains listed below, sequenced in a study of cytomegalovirus exposure and HLA in healthy donors. It was with 60 Vbeta and 13 Jbeta primers that the PCR ran. Only in-frame clones appear in the TCRdb table, and some are missing; sequencing was by immunoSEQ multiplex PCR. Of some 110,000 clones detected, roughly two thirds appear once; the ten largest clones hold about 2.5%. Specimen: PBMCs. All receptors come from a female donor in good health and CMV-seronegative.

The chain employs TRBV11-2 and TRBJ1-4; weak D call: TRBD1 (6 bases). The CDR3 has 15 residues. Trimming cost V 3 bases and J 5 bases, with 13 bases left between them. The germline gives CDR1 SGHAT, CDR2 FQNNGV. This CDR3 is CASSFGQGRNEKLFF. The CDR3, as DNA: TGTGCCAGCAGCTTCGGGCAGGGGCGAAATGAAAAACTGTTTTTT.

This clone turned up a few times. The rearrangement joins TRBV5-1 to TRBJ2-3; 7 bases are shared with TRBD1. After removal of 0 bases from V and 2 bases from J, the junction contained 3 bases not matched to a gene. The germline gives CDR1 SGHRS, CDR2 YFSETQ. This CDR3 has 15 amino acids. CDR3 in DNA: TGCGCCAGCAGCTTGGGGGACAGTTACACAGATACGCAGTATTTT. It codes for CASSLGDSYTDTQYF.

This clone was seen a few times. V gene TRBV6-6 combines with J gene TRBJ2-7, with a tentative D call TRBD1 (6 bases). Germline CDR1 MNHNY, CDR2 SVGAGI (reference sequence). The CDR3 runs to 15 residues. V lost 2 bases to trimming and J lost 1 base, with 12 bases between them. DNA for the CDR3: TGTGCCAGCAGTTACCCAGGGACACAGTCCTACGAGCAGTACTTC. Protein sequence: CASSYPGTQSYEQYF.

The chain joins TRBV5-1 to TRBJ2-5; a weak D match, TRBD2 (5 bases). V lost 6 bases to trimming and J lost 5 bases, with 20 bases between them. Germline V lookup: CDR1 SGHRS, CDR2 YFSETQ. This CDR3 spans 15 amino acids. The CDR3, as DNA: TGCGCCAGCACGCTAGCCCGTAGTGGTGGGGAGACCCAGTACTTC. Its translation is CASTLARSGGETQYF. Full variable domain (remainder filled in from reference TRBV5-1 and TRBJ2-5): KAGVTQTPRYLIKTRGQQVTLSCSPISGHRSVSWYQQTPGQGLQFLFEYFSETQRNKGNFPGRFSGRQFSNSRSEMNVSTLELGDSALYLCASTLARSGGETQYFGPGTRLLVL.